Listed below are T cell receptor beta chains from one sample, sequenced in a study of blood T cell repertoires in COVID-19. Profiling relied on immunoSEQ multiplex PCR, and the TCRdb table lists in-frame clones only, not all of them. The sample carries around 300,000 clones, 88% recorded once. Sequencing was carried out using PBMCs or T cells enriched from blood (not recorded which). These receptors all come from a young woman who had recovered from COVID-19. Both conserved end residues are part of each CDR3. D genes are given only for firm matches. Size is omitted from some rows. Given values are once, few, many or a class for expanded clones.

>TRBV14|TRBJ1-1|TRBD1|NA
CASSGRQGVNTEAFF
TGTGCCAGCAGCGGACGACAGGGAGTAAACACTGAAGCTTTCTTT
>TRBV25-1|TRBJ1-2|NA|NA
CASSDWPSNYGYTF
TGTGCCAGCAGTGACTGGCCCAGTAACTATGGCTACACCTTC
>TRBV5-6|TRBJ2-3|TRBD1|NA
CASSSGQDSTDTQYF
TGTGCCAGCAGCTCTGGACAGGATAGCACAGATACGCAGTATTTT
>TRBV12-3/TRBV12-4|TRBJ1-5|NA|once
CASSLRLNQPQHF
TGTGCCAGCAGTCTACGGTTGAATCAGCCCCAGCATTTT
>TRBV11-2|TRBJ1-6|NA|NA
CASSLGAGNPDLHF
TGTGCCAGCAGCTTAGGGGCAGGGAATCCGGACCTCCACTTT
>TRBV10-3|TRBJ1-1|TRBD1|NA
CAIRGTDLNTEAFF
TGTGCCATCAGGGGGACAGATCTGAACACTGAAGCTTTCTTT
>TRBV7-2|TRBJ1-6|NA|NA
CASSLGSAWSYNSPLHF
TGTGCCAGCAGCTTAGGTTCAGCGTGGTCCTATAATTCACCCCTCCACTTT
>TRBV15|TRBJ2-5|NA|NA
CATSRDRETQYF
TGTGCCACCAGCAGAGATCGGGAGACCCAGTACTTC
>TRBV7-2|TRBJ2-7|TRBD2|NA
CASSLAGDIYEQYF
TGTGCCAGCAGCTTGGCGGGAGATATCTACGAGCAGTACTTC
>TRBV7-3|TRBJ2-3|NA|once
CASSSGLNTDTQYF
TGTGCCAGCAGCTCCGGACTTAACACAGATACGCAGTATTTT
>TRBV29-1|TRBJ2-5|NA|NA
CSVGRGETQYF
TGCAGCGTTGGGCGAGGGGAGACCCAGTACTTC
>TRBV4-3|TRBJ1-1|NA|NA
CASSTGRNTEAFF
TGCGCCAGCAGCACAGGGAGAAACACTGAAGCTTTCTTT
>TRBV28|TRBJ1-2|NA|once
CASSLVGGDGYTF
TGTGCCAGCAGTTTGGTGGGGGGGGATGGCTACACCTTC
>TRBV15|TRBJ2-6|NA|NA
CATSMFGPGNVLTF
TGTGCCACCAGCATGTTCGGTCCGGGCAACGTCCTGACTTTC
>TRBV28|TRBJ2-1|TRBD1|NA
CAAGQGVSSQFF
TGTGCCGCCGGACAGGGGGTTAGTTCTCAGTTCTTC
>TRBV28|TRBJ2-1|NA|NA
CASGQEQVGVEQFF
TGTGCCAGCGGTCAGGAACAGGTCGGCGTTGAGCAGTTCTTC
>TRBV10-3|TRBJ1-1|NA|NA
CAISAGVLVTEAFF
TGTGCCATCAGTGCCGGGGTTTTGGTCACTGAAGCTTTCTTT
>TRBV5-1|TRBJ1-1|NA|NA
CASSLVADIDMNTEAFF
TGCGCCAGCAGCTTGGTGGCGGACATCGACATGAACACTGAAGCTTTCTTT
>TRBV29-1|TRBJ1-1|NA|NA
CSVMDSTNTEAFF
TGCAGCGTTATGGACAGCACGAACACTGAAGCTTTCTTT
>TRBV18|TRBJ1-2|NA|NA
CASSPLDSYGYTF
TGTGCCAGCTCACCCCTGGACAGTTATGGCTACACCTTC
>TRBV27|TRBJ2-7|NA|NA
CASGFPKPGPSYF
TGTGCCAGCGGTTTCCCCAAACCGGGTCCTTCTTACTTC
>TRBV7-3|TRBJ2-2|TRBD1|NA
CASSLTGQANTGELFF
TGTGCCAGCAGCTTAACGGGACAGGCGAACACCGGGGAGCTGTTTTTT